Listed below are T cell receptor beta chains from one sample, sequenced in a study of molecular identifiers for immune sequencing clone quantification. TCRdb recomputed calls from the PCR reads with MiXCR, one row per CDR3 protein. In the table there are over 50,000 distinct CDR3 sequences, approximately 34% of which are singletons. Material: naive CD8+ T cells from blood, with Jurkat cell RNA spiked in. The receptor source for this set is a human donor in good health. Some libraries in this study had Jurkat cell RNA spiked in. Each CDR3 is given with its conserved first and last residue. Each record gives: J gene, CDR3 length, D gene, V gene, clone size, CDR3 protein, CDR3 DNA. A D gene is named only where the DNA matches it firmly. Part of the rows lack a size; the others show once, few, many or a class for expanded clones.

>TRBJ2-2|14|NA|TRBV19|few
CASKRAANTGELFF
TGTGCCAGCAAGAGGGCGGCGAACACCGGGGAGCTGTTTTTT
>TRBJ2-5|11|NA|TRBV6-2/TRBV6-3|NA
CATLSPVTQYF
TGTGCCACCCTCTCCCCTGTGACCCAGTACTTC
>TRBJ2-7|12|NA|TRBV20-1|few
CSASRVPYEQYF
TGCAGTGCTTCTAGGGTTCCCTACGAGCAGTACTTC
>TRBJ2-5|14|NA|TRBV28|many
CASSRFVGQETQYF
TGTGCCAGCAGTCGCTTTGTAGGTCAAGAGACCCAGTACTTC
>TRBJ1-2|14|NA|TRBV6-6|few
CASSYSPAYYGYTF
TGTGCCAGCAGTTACTCCCCCGCGTACTATGGCTACACCTTC
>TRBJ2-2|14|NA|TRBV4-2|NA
CASSPEGVAGELFF
TGTGCCAGCAGCCCAGAAGGGGTCGCCGGGGAGCTGTTTTTT
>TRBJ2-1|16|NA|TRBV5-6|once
CASSLIGGSGTNEQFF
TGTGCCAGCAGCTTGATAGGTGGTAGCGGTACTAACGAGCAGTTCTTC
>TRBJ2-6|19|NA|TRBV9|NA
CACSVVSSPYASGANVLTF
TGTGCCTGCAGCGTAGTGTCTAGCCCCTATGCCTCTGGGGCCAACGTCCTGACTTTC
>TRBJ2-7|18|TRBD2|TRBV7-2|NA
CASSIDGVWLAGLYEQYF
TGTGCCAGCAGCATAGACGGGGTCTGGCTAGCGGGCCTATACGAGCAGTACTTC
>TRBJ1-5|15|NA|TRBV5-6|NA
CASSMADRPNQPQRF
TGTGCCAGCAGCATGGCAGACAGGCCCAATCAGCCCCAGCGTTTT
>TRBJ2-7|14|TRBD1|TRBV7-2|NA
CASTSWTGSYEQYF
TGTGCCAGCACCTCTTGGACAGGGAGCTACGAGCAGTACTTC
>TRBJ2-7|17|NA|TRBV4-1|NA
CASSQDGARQGFYEQSF
TGCGCCAGCAGCCAAGATGGGGCGCGTCAGGGATTCTACGAGCAGTCCTTC
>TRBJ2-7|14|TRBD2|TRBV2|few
CASSVTSGNYEQYF
TGTGCCAGCAGTGTGACTAGCGGGAACTACGAGCAGTACTTC
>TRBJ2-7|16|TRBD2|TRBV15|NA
CATSRDPAGGDYEQYF
TGTGCCACCAGCAGAGATCCAGCGGGAGGGGATTACGAGCAGTACTTC
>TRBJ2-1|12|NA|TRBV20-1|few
CSAHSSYNEQFF
TGCAGTGCTCATAGCTCCTACAATGAGCAGTTCTTC
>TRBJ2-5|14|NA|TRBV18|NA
CASSLGTNQETQYF
TGTGCCAGCTCCCTTGGGACCAACCAAGAGACCCAGTACTTC
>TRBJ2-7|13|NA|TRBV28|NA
CASSFHRVYEQYF
TGTGCCAGCAGTTTTCACAGGGTGTACGAGCAGTACTTC
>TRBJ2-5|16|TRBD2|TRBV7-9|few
CASSLRTSGRSETQYF
TGTGCCAGCAGCCTAAGGACTAGCGGGAGGAGTGAGACCCAGTACTTC
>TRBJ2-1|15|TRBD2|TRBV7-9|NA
CASSLVELAANEQFF
TGTGCCAGCAGCTTAGTAGAACTAGCGGCCAATGAGCAGTTCTTC
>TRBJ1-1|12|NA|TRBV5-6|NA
CASSLEEGVAFF
TGTGCCAGCAGCTTGGAGGAGGGGGTAGCTTTCTTT
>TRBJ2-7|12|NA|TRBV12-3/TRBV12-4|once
CASSFTVKEQYF
TGTGCCAGCAGTTTTACGGTTAAGGAGCAGTACTTC
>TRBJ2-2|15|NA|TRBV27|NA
CASSLNIGNPGELFF
TGTGCCAGCAGTCTTAATATAGGGAACCCCGGGGAGCTGTTTTTT
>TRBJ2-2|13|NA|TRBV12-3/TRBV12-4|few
CASSPTGTGELFF
TGTGCCAGCAGCCCAACCGGCACCGGGGAGCTGTTTTTT
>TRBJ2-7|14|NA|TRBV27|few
CASSPASARYEQYF
TGTGCCAGCAGTCCCGCTAGCGCCAGATACGAGCAGTACTTC
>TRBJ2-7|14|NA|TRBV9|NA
CASSGRRGRIEQYF
TGTGCCAGCAGCGGGCGGCGGGGTCGCATCGAGCAGTACTTC
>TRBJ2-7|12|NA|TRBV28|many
CASSLLADEQYF
TGTGCCAGCAGCTTACTCGCTGACGAGCAGTACTTC
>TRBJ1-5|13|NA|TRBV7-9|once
CASSLTGSEPQHF
TGTGCCAGCAGCTTGACAGGTTCGGAGCCCCAGCATTTT
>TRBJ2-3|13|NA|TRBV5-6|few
CASSLGPSDTQYF
TGTGCCAGCAGCTTGGGTCCCTCAGATACGCAGTATTTT
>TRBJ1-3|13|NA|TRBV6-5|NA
CASSGQWGNTIYF
TGTGCCAGCAGTGGACAGTGGGGAAACACCATATATTTT
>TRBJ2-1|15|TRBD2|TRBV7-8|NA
CASSLVRGGRAEQFF
TGTGCCAGCAGCTTAGTTCGAGGCGGGAGGGCCGAGCAGTTCTTC
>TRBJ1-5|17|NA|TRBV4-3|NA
CASSQGGRAPSTDTQHF
TGCGCCAGCAGCCAAGGCGGGAGGGCCCCTAGCACAGATACGCAGCATTTT
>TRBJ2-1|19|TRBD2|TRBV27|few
CASSLGGSGRQSSYNEQFF
TGTGCCAGCAGTTTAGGAGGTAGCGGGAGGCAAAGCTCCTACAATGAGCAGTTCTTC
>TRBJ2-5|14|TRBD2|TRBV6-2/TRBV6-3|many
CAIFDAGEGETQYF
TGTGCCATCTTTGATGCGGGAGAGGGGGAGACCCAGTACTTC
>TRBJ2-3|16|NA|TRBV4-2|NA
CASSQGTQGSGDSQYF
TGTGCCAGCAGCCAAGGGACACAGGGTTCTGGTGATTCGCAGTATTTT
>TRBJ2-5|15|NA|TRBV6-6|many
CASSFPGTLQETQYF
TGTGCCAGCAGTTTCCCTGGGACACTGCAAGAGACCCAGTACTTC
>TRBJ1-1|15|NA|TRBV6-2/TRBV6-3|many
CASSYFPSLNTEAFF
TGTGCCAGCAGTTATTTCCCCAGCTTGAACACTGAAGCTTTCTTT
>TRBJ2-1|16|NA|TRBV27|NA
CASSLATGGSYNEQFF
TGTGCCAGCAGTTTAGCTACTGGTGGCTCCTACAATGAGCAGTTCTTC